The next 26 T cell receptor beta chains were all read from a single sample in a study of T and B cells in COVID-19 patients. TRB rearrangements were amplified by multiplex PCR with BIOMED2 TRB-A/B primers. TCRdb analysed the multiplex PCR reads with MiXCR anew, one entry per CDR3 protein. The sample has 20,000 to 30,000 distinct CDR3 sequences; about 31% are singletons. Each TRB amplification used about 250-550 ng of genomic DNA from blood. Sample: blood. Receptors originate from a human donor who had recovered from COVID-19.

This chain joins TRBV6-5 and TRBJ2-5; D gene uncertain. The CDR3 length is 14 residues. V dropped 2 bases and J dropped 2 bases, with 9 bases sitting between them. Germline values: CDR1 MNHEY, CDR2 SVGAGI. The CDR3 DNA reads TGTGCCAGCAGTTACGATGAGAGTCAAGAGACCCAGTACTTC. It encodes CASSYDESQETQYF.

The rearrangement uses TRBV6-5 and TRBJ1-6, with 8 bases matching TRBD1. The J segment lost 7 bases and the V segment lost 5 bases, leaving 4 bases of the junction unmatched. Germline V gene data show CDR1 as MNHEY and CDR2 as SVGAGI. CDR3 length equals 14 residues. The CDR3 DNA reads TGTGCCAGCAGTCCCACAGGGGGGAATTCACCCCTCCACTTT. Residues: CASSPTGGNSPLHF.

This chain joins TRBV5-4 and TRBJ2-2, with no clear D. In germline, CDR1 is SGHNT, CDR2 YYREEE (reference sequence). Trimming removed 0 bases from V and 6 bases from J, with 3 bases in between. The CDR3 runs 12 residues. The CDR3 reads CASSLGAGELFF. The CDR3 DNA follows: TGTGCCAGCAGCTTGGGGGCCGGGGAGCTGTTTTTT.

This clonotype showed up many times. The V gene is TRBV12-3 or TRBV12-4, the J gene TRBJ1-2; 7 bases map to TRBD1. J was trimmed by 4 bases and V by 4 bases; bases with no gene match: 3. The CDR3 is 13 amino acids. Here the CDR3 DNA reads TGTGCCAGCAGTTCTCAGGGGGTCTATGGCTACACCTTC. Translating it yields CASSSQGVYGYTF.

This clonotype was seen a few times. The rearrangement uses TRBV30 and TRBJ1-1; 7 nucleotides align to TRBD1. The CDR3 runs to 13 residues. The trim removed 3 bases at V and 5 bases at J, leaving 6 bases unmatched. Germline loops: CDR1 GTSNPN, CDR2 SVGIG (reference sequence). The CDR3 nucleotides read TGTGCCTGGAGACAGGGGAGGGAAACTGAAGCTTTCTTT. It is translated as CAWRQGRETEAFF.

The chain combines TRBV12-3 or TRBV12-4 with TRBJ2-2; D is uncertain. V dropped 6 bases and J dropped 4 bases, with 15 bases sitting between them. The CDR3 contains 15 residues. This CDR3 is CASRLLLPITGELFF. For the CDR3, the DNA is TGTGCCAGCAGACTTCTCCTACCGATCACCGGGGAGCTGTTTTTT.

Concerning this clonotype: It may be a read error: a sequence one base away is much more abundant. The chain uses TRBV27 and TRBJ2-7; TRBD2 agrees at 11 bases. V lost 6 bases, J lost 7 bases, and 14 bases stayed unmatched. This CDR3 contains 16 residues. Germline V gene sequence: CDR1 MNHEY, CDR2 SMNVEV (reference sequence). The chain's CDR3 is CASSRTSGFSGNEQYF. DNA of the CDR3: TGTGCCAGCAGCCGGACTAGCGGGTTCTCGGGCAATGAGCAGTACTTC.

This clonotype has at least ten counts. This sequence joins TRBV6-5 and TRBJ2-5; D unresolved. Germline lookup yields CDR1 MNHEY and CDR2 SVGAGI. The length of the CDR3 is 14 residues. V was cut by 5 bases and J by 5 bases, with 15 bases left in between. The CDR3 reads CASSDLVWGETQYF. The CDR3 DNA reads as TGTGCCAGCAGTGACTTGGTGTGGGGTGAGACCCAGTACTTC.

This clonotype has just a few counts. The V and J genes are TRBV5-6 and TRBJ2-7, with TRBD2 matching 7 bases. After removal of 6 bases from V and 0 bases from J, the junction contained 12 bases not matched to a gene. The CDR3 length is 16 residues. Germline CDR1 SGHDT, CDR2 YYEEEE. The CDR3 protein is CASKPGGAGSSYEQYF. The CDR3 coding sequence is TGTGCCAGCAAACCGGGCGGAGCGGGGAGCTCCTACGAGCAGTACTTC.

The chain joins TRBV7-2 to TRBJ2-3; 9 bases align to TRBD2. The CDR3 totals 16 residues. Germline values: CDR1 SGHTA, CDR2 FQGNSA. V lost 7 bases and J lost 4; bases outside the gene matches: 12. The CDR3 DNA follows: TGTGCCAGCACCCAAGGGCTAGCGGGGAGCTCAGATACGCAGTATTTT. It translates to CASTQGLAGSSDTQYF.

The chain carries TRBV27 and TRBJ1-3; D unclear. V was shortened by 6 bases and J by 0 bases, with 6 bases between the two germline ends. The CDR3 covers 13 residues. Per the germline V gene, CDR1 is MNHEY and CDR2 is SMNVEV (reference sequence). The CDR3 nucleotides read TGTGCCAGCAGACCGAGCTCTGGAAACACCATATATTTT. Its protein product is CASRPSSGNTIYF.

The table lists this clonotype with a few counts. The chain joins TRBV5-1 to TRBJ2-2; D is perhaps TRBD2 (5 bases). The CDR3 runs to 14 residues. Germline V gene sequence: CDR1 SGHRS, CDR2 YFSETQ. V was clipped by 7 bases and J by 2 bases, with 12 bases between them. CDR3 DNA: TGCGCCAGCGCCCCAGCGGCCAACACCGGGGAGCTGTTTTTT. It is translated as CASAPAANTGELFF.

This clonotype came up many times. The chain is built from TRBV6-5 and TRBJ2-2, with 8 positions matching TRBD1. The CDR3 sequence is 14 residues long. V shed 6 bases, J shed 6 bases, and the junction held 6 bases outside the gene matches. Germline CDR1 reads MNHEY; CDR2 reads SVGAGI. CDR3 region: CASSPGGAAGELFF. CDR3 DNA sequence: TGTGCCAGCAGCCCAGGGGGCGCGGCCGGGGAGCTGTTTTTT.

In its sample, this clonotype was seen many times. The V and J genes are TRBV30 and TRBJ1-5; tentative D call: TRBD1 (5 bases). The CDR3 spans 14 residues. V lost 0 bases, J lost 2 bases, and 8 bases lay in between. Germline V gene lookup returns CDR1 GTSNPN and CDR2 SVGIG (reference sequence). DNA of the CDR3: TGTGCCTGGAGTGTATGGGGGGGCAATCAGCCCCAGCATTTT. It translates to CAWSVWGGNQPQHF.

The chain is built from TRBV6-6 and TRBJ1-2; D is unresolved. Trimming stripped 7 bases from V and 4 bases from J, with 13 bases between. Germline assignment: CDR1 MNHNY and CDR2 SVGAGI (reference sequence). CDR3 length: 13 residues. As DNA, the CDR3 is TGTGCCAGCACCCCCGAGAGGACCTATGGCTACACCTTC. Its translation is CASTPERTYGYTF.

The chain is built from TRBV15 and TRBJ2-6; 7 positions match TRBD1. CDR1 and CDR2 from the germline V gene are LNHNV and YYDKDF (reference sequence). After removal of 7 bases from V and 3 bases from J, the junction contained 9 bases not matched to a gene. The CDR3 is 16 residues long. This CDR3 reads CATTMTGCYGANVLTF. DNA of the CDR3: TGTGCCACCACCATGACAGGGTGCTATGGGGCCAACGTCCTGACTTTC.

In its sample, this clonotype ranks as medium-sized. This rearrangement joins TRBV29-1 to TRBJ1-2; D gene unclear. The CDR3 has 14 residues. The germline V gene encodes CDR1 SQVTM and CDR2 ANQGSEA. The V end lost 2 bases, the J end lost 0 bases, and 10 bases lay between the germline ends. CDR3 in amino acids: CSVETTSTNYGYTF. In DNA form, the CDR3 reads TGCAGCGTTGAAACGACGTCCACTAACTATGGCTACACCTTC.

The V call is TRBV6-5, the J call TRBJ1-3; D is perhaps TRBD1 (5 bases). CDR1 MNHEY and CDR2 SVGAGI come from the germline V gene. This CDR3 has 15 residues. V gave up 9 bases and J gave up 0 bases, with 15 bases separating them. The CDR3 spells CASLPDRLSGNTIYF. In DNA form, the CDR3 reads TGTGCCAGTTTACCTGACAGACTCTCTGGAAACACCATATATTTT.

The chain has TRBV5-4 and TRBJ1-4; 7 bases align to TRBD1. Germline loops: CDR1 SGHNT, CDR2 YYREEE (reference sequence). J lost 8 bases, V lost 3 bases, and 7 bases had no gene match. This CDR3 spans 14 amino acids. The CDR3 sequence is CASSSTGLREKLFF. CDR3 in DNA: TGTGCCAGCAGCTCGACAGGGTTAAGGGAAAAACTGTTTTTT.

The chain has TRBV6-4 and TRBJ2-2, with D perhaps matching TRBD2 (5 bases). In germline, CDR1 is MRHNA, CDR2 SNTAGT. Trimming took off 5 bases at V and 3 bases at J, with 10 bases between the two ends. The CDR3 runs 14 residues. As DNA, the CDR3 is TGTGCCAGCAGTAGCGGAGTTGACACCGGGGAGCTGTTTTTT. This gives the protein CASSSGVDTGELFF.

The chain couples TRBV5-1 to TRBJ2-1; no reliable D call. Germline CDR1 reads SGHRS; CDR2 reads YFSETQ. The CDR3 extends over 13 amino acids. V was shortened by 3 bases and J by 2 bases, with 6 bases between the two germline ends. The CDR3 is CASSWAPYNEQFF. CDR3 sequence (DNA): TGCGCCAGCAGCTGGGCCCCCTACAATGAGCAGTTCTTC. The full variable domain, with the rest looked up from reference TRBV5-1 and TRBJ2-1, is KAGVTQTPRYLIKTRGQQVTLSCSPISGHRSVSWYQQTPGQGLQFLFEYFSETQRNKGNFPGRFSGRQFSNSRSEMNVSTLELGDSALYLCASSWAPYNEQFFGPGTRLTVL.

The rearrangement joins TRBV19 to TRBJ1-5, with D possibly TRBD1 on 5 matching bases. V dropped 4 bases and J dropped 7 bases, with 11 bases sitting between them. Germline loops: CDR1 LNHDA, CDR2 SQIVND (reference sequence). The CDR3 is made up of 13 amino acids. Here the CDR3 reads CASSRGVGQPQHF. CDR3 bases: TGTGCCAGTAGTAGAGGGGTGGGACAGCCCCAGCATTTT. Variable domain in full (rest from reference TRBV19 and TRBJ1-5): DGGITQSPKYLFRKEGQNVTLSCEQNLNHDAMYWYRQDPGQGLRLIYYSQIVNDFQKGDIAEGYSVSREKKESFPLTVTSAQKNPTAFYLCASSRGVGQPQHFGDGTRLSIL.

The sample holds many counts of this clonotype. The chain joins TRBV29-1 to TRBJ1-1; a weak D match, TRBD1 (6 bases). V gave up 1 base and J gave up 5 bases, with 11 bases separating them. This CDR3 spans 13 amino acids. Germline CDR1 and CDR2: SQVTM and ANQGSEA. CDR3 bases: TGCAGCGTTGAAGGGGACATAGGTACTGAAGCTTTCTTT. The encoded protein is CSVEGDIGTEAFF.

The chain joins TRBV5-3 to TRBJ1-5, with 7 bases fitting TRBD1. TRBV5-3 is annotated as an ORF whose role is uncertain. This CDR3 comprises 13 residues. V was clipped by 4 bases and J by 5 bases; unmatched bases: 3. For the CDR3, the DNA is TGTGCCAGAAGCCCAGGGGGGCATCAGCCCCAGCATTTT. The encoded protein is CARSPGGHQPQHF.

The chain links TRBV6-2 or TRBV6-3 to TRBJ2-5; no firm D call. The CDR3 totals 13 residues. With 4 bases removed from V and 2 bases from J, the gap between germline ends came to 8 bases. Germline V gene lookup returns CDR1 MNHEY and CDR2 SVGEGT. The CDR3 DNA sequence: TGTGCCAGCAGTTTAGAGATACAAGAGACCCAGTACTTC. Protein sequence: CASSLEIQETQYF.

This clonotype qualifies as medium-sized (0.01 to 0.1%). The chain couples TRBV29-1 to TRBJ2-7; possibly TRBD2 for D (5 bases). This CDR3 has 11 amino acids. V lost 6 bases to trimming and J lost 2 bases, with 8 bases between them. Germline V gene sequence: CDR1 SQVTM, CDR2 ANQGSEA. The CDR3 DNA reads TGCAGCGTGGAGGAGCCCTACGAGCAGTACTTC. This sequence encodes CSVEEPYEQYF.